The present T cell receptor beta chain was sequenced within a study of technical replicates of blood from several donors. TCRdb's copy holds only in-frame clones and misses some; the assay was immunoSEQ multiplex PCR. In the table there are about 85,000 clones, just under 95% of which are singletons. CDR1 WNHNN and CDR2 SYGVQD come from the germline V gene (reference sequence). V shed 3 bases, J shed 2 bases, and the junction held 1 base outside the gene matches. The CDR3 loop spans 14 amino acids. V is TRBV10-1 and J is TRBJ2-7; 10 bases fit TRBD1. This TCR derives from a human donor in good health. Sequenced input: T cells isolated from PBMCs. Written as DNA, the CDR3 is TGCGCCAGCAGTGACGGGACAGGGGCCTACGAGCAGTACTTC. Its translation is CASSDGTGAYEQYF.